This T cell receptor (beta chain) was sequenced during a study of shared clonotypes between healthy human individuals. Study-level points and caveats: Estimated clonotype richness was generally higher in naive than memory subsets. Rarefaction analysis demonstrated incomplete sorted-subset sequencing notwithstanding large depth.

The CDR3 loop spans 11 amino acids. The germline CDR1 and CDR2 sequences are MDHEN and SYDVKM. Trimming removed 8 bases from V and 2 bases from J, with 5 bases in between. The deep-level immunoSEQ assay was used. Generated by immunoSEQ multiplex PCR, the TCRdb table keeps only in-frame clones and is missing some. This table has approximately 2.5 million clones, approximately 93% appearing once. Regarding this clone: Its antigen is not identified. Other DNA sequences from this sample encode an identical CDR3 as well.

Sequencing input: naive CD4+ T cells from PBMCs. Subset denoted: CD45RA+ positively selected. The clonotype originates from a young man in good health. Some clones in this sample may be carry-over from other donors' samples. This chain connects TRBV28 to TRBJ2-3; no firm D call. As DNA, the CDR3 is TGTGCCAGCCGAAACACAGATACGCAGTATTTT. This translates into CASRNTDTQYF.